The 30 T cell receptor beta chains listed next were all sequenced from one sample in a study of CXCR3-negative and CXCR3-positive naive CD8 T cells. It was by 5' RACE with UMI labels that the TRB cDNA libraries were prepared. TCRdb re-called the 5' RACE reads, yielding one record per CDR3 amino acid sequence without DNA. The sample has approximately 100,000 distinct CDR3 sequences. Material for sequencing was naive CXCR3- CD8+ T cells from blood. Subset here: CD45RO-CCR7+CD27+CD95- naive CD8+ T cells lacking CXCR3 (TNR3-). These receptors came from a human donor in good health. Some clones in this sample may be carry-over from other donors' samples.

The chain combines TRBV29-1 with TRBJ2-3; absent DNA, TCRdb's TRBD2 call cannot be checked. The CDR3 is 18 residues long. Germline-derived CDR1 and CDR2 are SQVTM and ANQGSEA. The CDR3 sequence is CSVEEEFGGSGATDTQYF.

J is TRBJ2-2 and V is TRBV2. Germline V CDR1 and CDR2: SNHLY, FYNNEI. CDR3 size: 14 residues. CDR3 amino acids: CASRDGANTGELFF.

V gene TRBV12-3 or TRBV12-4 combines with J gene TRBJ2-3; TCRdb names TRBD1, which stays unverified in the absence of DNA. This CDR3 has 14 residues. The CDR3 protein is CASSLARGADTQYF.

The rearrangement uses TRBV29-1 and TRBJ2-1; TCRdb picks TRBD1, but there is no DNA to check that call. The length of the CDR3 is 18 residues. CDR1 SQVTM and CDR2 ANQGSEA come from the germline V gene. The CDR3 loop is CSVVGGTEAPDPYNEQFF.

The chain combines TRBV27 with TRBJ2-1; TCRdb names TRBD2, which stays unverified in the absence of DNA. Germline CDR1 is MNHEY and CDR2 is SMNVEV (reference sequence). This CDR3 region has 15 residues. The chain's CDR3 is CASSLGRGGYNEQFF.

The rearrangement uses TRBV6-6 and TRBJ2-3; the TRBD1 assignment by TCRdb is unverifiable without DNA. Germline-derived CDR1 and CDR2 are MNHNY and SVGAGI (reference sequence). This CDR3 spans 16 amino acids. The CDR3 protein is CASSYDGGAVTDTQYF.

The chain's CDR3 is CASSSGTASNQPQHF. This rearrangement joins TRBV5-1 to TRBJ1-5; TCRdb's D gene call, TRBD1, goes unchecked for lack of DNA. Germline V lookup: CDR1 SGHRS, CDR2 YFSETQ. The CDR3 consists of 15 residues. The full variable domain, in which reference TRBV5-1 and TRBJ1-5 provide the parts outside the CDR3, is KAGVTQTPRYLIKTRGQQVTLSCSPISGHRSVSWYQQTPGQGLQFLFEYFSETQRNKGNFPGRFSGRQFSNSRSEMNVSTLELGDSALYLCASSSGTASNQPQHFGDGTRLSIL.

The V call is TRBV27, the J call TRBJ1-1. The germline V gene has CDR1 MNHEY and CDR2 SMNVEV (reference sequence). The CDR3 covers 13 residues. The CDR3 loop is CASSFRQNTEAFF.

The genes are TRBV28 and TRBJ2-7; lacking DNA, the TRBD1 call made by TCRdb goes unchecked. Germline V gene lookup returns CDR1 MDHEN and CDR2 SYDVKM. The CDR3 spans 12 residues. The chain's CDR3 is CASSDRASEQYF.

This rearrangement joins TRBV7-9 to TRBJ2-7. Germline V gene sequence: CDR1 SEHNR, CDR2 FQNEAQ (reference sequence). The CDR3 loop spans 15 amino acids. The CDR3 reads CASSPTGGITYEQYF.

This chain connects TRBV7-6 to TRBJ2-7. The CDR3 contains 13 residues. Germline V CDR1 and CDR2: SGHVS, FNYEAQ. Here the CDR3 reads CASSLAGSGEQYF. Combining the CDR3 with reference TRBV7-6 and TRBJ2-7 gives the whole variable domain GAGVSQSPRYKVTKRGQDVALRCDPISGHVSLYWYRQALGQGPEFLTYFNYEAQQDKSGLPNDRFSAERPEGSISTLTIQRTEQRDSAMYRCASSLAGSGEQYFGPGTRLTVT.

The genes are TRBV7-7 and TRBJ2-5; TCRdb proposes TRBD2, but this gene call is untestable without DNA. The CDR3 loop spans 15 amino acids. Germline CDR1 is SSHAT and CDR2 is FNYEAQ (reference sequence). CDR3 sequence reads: CASSSRLAQAETQYF.

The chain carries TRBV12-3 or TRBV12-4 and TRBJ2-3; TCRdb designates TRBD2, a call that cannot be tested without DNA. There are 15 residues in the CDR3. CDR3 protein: CASSGRLASTDTQYF.

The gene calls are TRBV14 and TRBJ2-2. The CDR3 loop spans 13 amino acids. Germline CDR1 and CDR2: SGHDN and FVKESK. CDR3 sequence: CASSLFSFRELFF.

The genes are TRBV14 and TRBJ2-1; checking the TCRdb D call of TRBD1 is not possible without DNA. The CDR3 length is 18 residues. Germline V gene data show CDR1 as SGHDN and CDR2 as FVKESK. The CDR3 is CASSQGVGVGASYNEQFF.

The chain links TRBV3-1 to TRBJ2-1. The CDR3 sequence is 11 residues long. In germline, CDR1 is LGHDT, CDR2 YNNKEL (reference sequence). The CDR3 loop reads CASSQAQRQFF.

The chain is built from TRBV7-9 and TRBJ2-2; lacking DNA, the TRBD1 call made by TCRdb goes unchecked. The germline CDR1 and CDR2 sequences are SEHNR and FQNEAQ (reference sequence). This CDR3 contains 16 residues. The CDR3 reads CASSLSGTENTGELFF.

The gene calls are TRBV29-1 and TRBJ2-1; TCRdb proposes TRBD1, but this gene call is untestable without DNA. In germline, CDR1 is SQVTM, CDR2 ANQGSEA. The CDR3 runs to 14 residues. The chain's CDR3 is CSVEMLGGGDEQFF.

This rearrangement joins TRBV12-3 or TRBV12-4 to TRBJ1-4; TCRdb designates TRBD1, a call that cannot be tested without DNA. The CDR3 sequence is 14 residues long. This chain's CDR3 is CASSLDRVNEKLFF.

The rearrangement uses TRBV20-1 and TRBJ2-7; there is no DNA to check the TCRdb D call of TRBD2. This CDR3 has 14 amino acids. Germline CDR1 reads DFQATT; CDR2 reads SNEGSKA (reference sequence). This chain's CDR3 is CSAFTGISRYEQYF.

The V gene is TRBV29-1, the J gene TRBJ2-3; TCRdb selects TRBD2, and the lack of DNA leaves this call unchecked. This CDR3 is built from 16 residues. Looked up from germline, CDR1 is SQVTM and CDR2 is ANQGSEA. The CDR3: CSVVLRGGGFADTQYF.

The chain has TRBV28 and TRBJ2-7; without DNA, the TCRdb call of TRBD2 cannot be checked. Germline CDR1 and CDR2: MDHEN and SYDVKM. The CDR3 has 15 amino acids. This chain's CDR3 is CASSLEVAGDGEQYF.

The CDR3 spells CASRVASGSEQFF. The chain carries TRBV7-9 and TRBJ2-1. This CDR3 comprises 13 residues. Germline lookup yields CDR1 SEHNR and CDR2 FQNEAQ (reference sequence).

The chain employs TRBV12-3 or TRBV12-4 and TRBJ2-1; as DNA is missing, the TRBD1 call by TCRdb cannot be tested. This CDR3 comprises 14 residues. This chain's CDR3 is CASSNSGGADEQFF.

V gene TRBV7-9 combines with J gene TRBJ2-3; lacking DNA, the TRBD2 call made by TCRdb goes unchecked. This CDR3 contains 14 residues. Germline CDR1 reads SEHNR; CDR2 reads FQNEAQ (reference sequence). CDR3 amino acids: CASSLEHGPRTQYF.

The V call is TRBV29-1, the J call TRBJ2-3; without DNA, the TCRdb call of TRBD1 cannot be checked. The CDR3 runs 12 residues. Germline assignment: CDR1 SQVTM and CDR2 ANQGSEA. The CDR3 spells CSSRGLTDTQYF.

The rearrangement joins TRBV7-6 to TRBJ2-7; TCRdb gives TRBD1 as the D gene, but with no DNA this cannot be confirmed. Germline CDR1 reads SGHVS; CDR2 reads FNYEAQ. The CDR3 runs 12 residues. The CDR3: CASSRDSDEQYF.

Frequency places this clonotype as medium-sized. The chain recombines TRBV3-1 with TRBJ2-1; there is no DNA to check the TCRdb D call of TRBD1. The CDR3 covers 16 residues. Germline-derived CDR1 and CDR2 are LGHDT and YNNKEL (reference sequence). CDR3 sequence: CASSPQRGPAGHEQFF.

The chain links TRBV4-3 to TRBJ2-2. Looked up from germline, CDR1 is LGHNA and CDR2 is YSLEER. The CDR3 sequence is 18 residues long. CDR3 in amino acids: CASSQDTVTVLNTGELFF.

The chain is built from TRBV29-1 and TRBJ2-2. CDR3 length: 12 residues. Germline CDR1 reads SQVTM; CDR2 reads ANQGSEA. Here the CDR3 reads CSVVFGTGELFF.